A selection of T cell receptor beta chains follows, all from one sample in a study of immune cell composition in non-small cell lung cancer. Method: immunoSEQ multiplex PCR; TCRdb's copy keeps in-frame clones and lacks some. The table has 3,000 to 3,500 clones, 66% seen once. The sequenced sample was non-adjacent lung tissue. The receptors stem from a human donor with non-small cell lung cancer. Each CDR3 is given with its conserved first and last residue. The D gene is left open where the match is weak. Clone size appears in some rows only: once, few, many, or a class for an expanded clone.

-,-,TRBJ1-2,TRBV4-2,CASSQDREVSGYTF,TGTGCCAGCAGCCAAGACAGGGAGGTCTCGGGCTACACCTTC
-,-,TRBJ2-5,TRBV28,CASRTPGDYETQYF,TGTGCCAGCAGGACCCCAGGGGATTATGAGACCCAGTACTTC
-,once,TRBJ1-2,TRBV6-6,CASSKLGVSGYTF,TGTGCCAGCAGTAAGCTCGGGGTTAGTGGCTACACCTTC
TRBD1,large,TRBJ1-3,TRBV5-4,CATALGQGEDTIYF,TGTGCCACCGCCCTAGGACAGGGGGAGGACACCATATATTTT
-,-,TRBJ2-3,TRBV13,CASSQQGSTDTQYF,TGTGCCAGCAGCCAACAGGGTAGCACAGATACGCAGTATTTT
TRBD2,-,TRBJ2-7,TRBV7-8,CASSLEGGGGSYEQYF,TGTGCCAGCAGCTTAGAAGGCGGGGGTGGCTCCTACGAGCAGTACTTC
TRBD1,-,TRBJ1-1,TRBV6-1,CASSGSTGGTMNTEAFF,TGTGCCAGCAGTGGATCGACAGGGGGTACTATGAACACTGAAGCTTTCTTT
TRBD1,-,TRBJ2-5,TRBV28,CAITDHRGPQETQYF,TGTGCCATTACCGACCACAGGGGTCCCCAAGAGACCCAGTACTTC
-,-,TRBJ2-7,TRBV5-1,CASSLYGYEQYF,TGCGCCAGCAGCTTGTACGGCTACGAGCAGTACTTC
TRBD2,-,TRBJ2-5,TRBV4-1,CASSQSLAGGPETQYF,TGCGCCAGCAGCCAATCCCTAGCGGGGGGCCCGGAGACCCAGTACTTC
TRBD2,-,TRBJ2-7,TRBV4-3,CASSQVGGLTYEQYF,TGCGCCAGCAGCCAAGTGGGAGGGCTTACCTACGAGCAGTACTTC
-,-,TRBJ2-1,TRBV28,CASSSLHSGQRYNEQFF,TGTGCCAGCAGTTCACTTCACTCCGGACAGCGCTACAATGAGCAGTTCTTC
TRBD2,-,TRBJ2-2,TRBV5-1,CASLIGAGFSGYAGELFF,TGCGCCAGCCTAATAGGAGCGGGGTTTTCGGGTTATGCCGGGGAGCTGTTTTTT
-,-,TRBJ2-1,TRBV7-6,CASSLAGGTYNEQFF,TGTGCCAGCAGCTTAGCGGGGGGAACCTACAATGAGCAGTTCTTC
TRBD1,-,TRBJ1-2,TRBV7-9,CASTFGQGGYGYTF,TGTGCCAGCACCTTCGGACAGGGTGGCTATGGCTACACCTTC
-,-,TRBJ2-1,TRBV11-3,CASSTPYNEQFF,TGTGCCAGCAGCACACCATACAATGAGCAGTTCTTC
-,-,TRBJ2-2,TRBV19,CASSILRGNTGELFF,TGTGCCAGTAGTATTCTCCGAGGGAACACCGGGGAGCTGTTTTTT
-,-,TRBJ2-7,TRBV5-4,CASSPGGQGIYEQYF,TGTGCCAGCAGCCCCGGGGGGCAGGGGATCTACGAGCAGTACTTC
TRBD1,-,TRBJ2-3,TRBV29-1,CSVVDRGAGTDTQYF,TGCAGCGTTGTGGACAGGGGGGCCGGGACAGATACGCAGTATTTT
TRBD1,-,TRBJ1-2,TRBV28,CASSLASGGFGYGYTF,TGTGCCAGCAGTTTGGCCTCAGGGGGGTTTGGTTATGGCTACACCTTC
-,few,TRBJ2-7,TRBV5-1,CASSLTISYEQYF,TGCGCCAGCAGCTTGACAATATCCTACGAGCAGTACTTC
-,few,TRBJ1-1,TRBV13,CASSNRGEGNTEAFF,TGTGCCAGCAGCAACCGGGGGGAGGGGAACACTGAAGCTTTCTTT
TRBD2,-,TRBJ2-5,TRBV5-6,CASSRILAGEETQYF,TGTGCCAGCAGCCGTATACTAGCGGGGGAAGAGACCCAGTACTTC
-,-,TRBJ2-1,TRBV4-2,CASSQLSRGGSYNEQFF,TGTGCCAGCAGTCAACTAAGTAGGGGGGGCTCCTACAATGAGCAGTTCTTC
-,-,TRBJ1-2,TRBV19,CASSIDRGGVFYGYTF,TGTGCCAGTAGTATAGACCGAGGGGGGGTCTTCTATGGCTACACCTTC
-,-,TRBJ1-2,TRBV6-1,CASSEPGWDGYTF,TGTGCCAGCAGTGAACCAGGGTGGGATGGCTACACCTTC
TRBD1,-,TRBJ1-2,TRBV19,CASGTGGYGYTF,TGTGCCAGCGGGACAGGGGGATATGGCTACACCTTC
-,few,TRBJ1-1,TRBV2,CAPAVKVTGRMNTEAFF,TGTGCCCCAGCAGTGAAAGTTACCGGCAGGATGAACACTGAAGCTTTCTTT
-,-,TRBJ2-7,TRBV2,CASSERGGRSYEQYF,TGTGCCAGCAGTGAAAGAGGCGGGCGCTCCTACGAGCAGTACTTC
TRBD2,once,TRBJ2-7,TRBV10-2,CASSGGGSGNEQYF,TGCGCCAGCAGCGGGGGGGGAAGTGGTAACGAGCAGTACTTC
-,-,TRBJ2-7,TRBV10-2,CASTGEGRGGFGQYF,TGCGCCAGCACAGGTGAGGGCCGAGGCGGGTTCGGGCAGTACTTC
-,-,TRBJ1-1,TRBV14,CASSQEFQGSLNTEAFF,TGTGCCAGCAGCCAAGAATTCCAGGGTTCATTGAACACTGAAGCTTTCTTT
-,few,TRBJ1-1,TRBV30,CAWSVSGMNTEAFF,TGTGCCTGGAGTGTATCAGGTATGAACACTGAAGCTTTCTTT
TRBD2,few,TRBJ2-3,TRBV7-9,CASSPRSGGFTDTQYF,TGTGCCAGCAGCCCCCGTAGCGGGGGCTTCACAGATACGCAGTATTTT
-,-,TRBJ1-2,TRBV29-1,CSVADAGRAGGYTF,TGCAGCGTTGCAGACGCCGGCAGGGCTGGCGGCTACACCTTC
TRBD1,-,TRBJ2-7,TRBV7-2,CASSHSSTGELYEQYF,TGCGCCAGCAGCCATTCCTCAACAGGGGAACTCTACGAGCAGTACTTC
TRBD1,-,TRBJ1-6,TRBV27,CASRTGNSPLHF,TGCGCCAGCCGGACAGGCAATTCACCCCTCCACTTT
-,few,TRBJ2-2,TRBV7-9,CASSLIGSGGELFF,TGTGCCAGCAGCTTAATCGGCTCAGGAGGGGAGCTGTTTTTT
-,large,TRBJ1-6,TRBV5-1,CASSLVQLRSSYNSPLHF,TGCGCCAGCAGCTTGGTTCAATTGCGGAGCTCCTATAATTCACCCCTCCACTTT
-,-,TRBJ2-3,TRBV7-9,CASSLGMEDTQYF,TGTGCCAGCAGCCTCGGGATGGAAGATACGCAGTATTTT
TRBD1,medium-sized,TRBJ1-2,TRBV30,CASDRDDGYTF,TGTGCCTCCGACAGGGACGATGGCTACACCTTC
-,-,TRBJ2-7,TRBV21-1,CASSASPTGALLGEQYF,TGTGCCAGCAGTGCCTCCCCGACAGGGGCTCTTTTAGGCGAGCAGTACTTC
TRBD2,large,TRBJ2-7,TRBV5-4,CASSSAGGAGVSHEQYF,TGTGCCAGCAGCTCCGCGGGGGGGGCAGGGGTATCTCACGAGCAGTACTTC
TRBD1,-,TRBJ2-7,TRBV19,CASSGGQYEPYEQYF,TGTGCCAGTAGTGGGGGACAGTATGAGCCCTACGAGCAGTACTTC
-,-,TRBJ1-5,TRBV5-6,CASSLRSAGMGQPQHF,TGTGCCAGCAGCTTGAGGTCGGCAGGGATGGGGCAGCCCCAGCATTTT
-,-,TRBJ2-6,TRBV6-4,CASSDGNSGANVLTF,TGTGCCAGCAGTGACGGCAACTCTGGGGCCAACGTCCTGACTTTC
-,few,TRBJ2-2,TRBV5-8,CASSLVQVFSNTGELFF,TGTGCCAGCAGCTTGGTGCAGGTTTTCTCGAACACCGGGGAGCTGTTTTTT
-,few,TRBJ2-7,TRBV18,CASSPPEQGTYWQYF,TGTGCCAGCTCACCACCGGAACAGGGAACGTATTGGCAGTACTTC